This T cell receptor (beta chain) stems from a study of T cell responses to AZD1222 COVID-19 vaccine. Method: immunoSEQ multiplex PCR; TCRdb's copy keeps in-frame clones and lacks some. Of about 140,000 clones in the sample, roughly 91% were seen once. General study points: Regions 160-218 and 743-854 dominated among vaccine-associated CD4 TCRs spanning spike. White British donors predominated, females outnumbered males, and clonal diversity was possibly underestimated.

This clone came up once. What it binds is not known. CDR1 MGHDK and CDR2 SYGVNS come from the germline V gene. The CDR3 consists of 14 residues. The germline V and J ends were trimmed by 2 bases and 8 bases, with 13 bases remaining between them. The TCR was taken from an adult in good health. Sequencing was performed on peripheral blood, taken on day 0 of AZD1222 vaccination. J is TRBJ1-3 and V is TRBV25-1; D call uncertain. CDR3 sequence: CASSETAASDTIYF. The DNA for the CDR3 is TGTGCCAGCAGTGAAACGGCCGCCTCGGACACCATATATTTT. Combining the CDR3 with reference TRBV25-1 and TRBJ1-3 gives the whole variable domain EADIYQTPRYLVIGTGKKITLECSQTMGHDKMYWYQQDPGMELHLIHYSYGVNSTEKGDLSSESTVSRIRTEHFPLTLESARPSHTSQYLCASSETAASDTIYFGEGSWLTVV.